These 11 T cell receptor beta chains were sequenced from one sample in a study of identical twins. Each CDR3 protein is one row after TCRdb ran MiXCR on the 5' RACE reads. Of 350,000 to 450,000 distinct CDR3 sequences in the sample, approximately 17% were seen once. Source material: naive T cells sorted from blood. These TCRs come from a man in his fifties in good health.

CDR3 region: CASSQQRSYEQYF. The DNA of the CDR3 is TGTGCCAGCAGCCAGCAAAGGAGTTACGAGCAGTACTTC. The chain links TRBV5-5 to TRBJ2-7; D gene ambiguous. CDR3 length equals 13 residues. V dropped 4 bases and J dropped 4 bases, with 12 bases sitting between them. Germline assignment: CDR1 SGHKS and CDR2 YYEKEE (reference sequence).

This clonotype has at least ten counts. V is TRBV5-1 and J is TRBJ1-1; D unclear. V lost 2 bases to trimming and J lost 7 bases, with 12 bases between them. This CDR3 contains 13 residues. CDR1 is SGHRS, CDR2 YFSETQ, per germline. The CDR3 coding sequence is TGCGCCAGCAGCTTTTCGGTTGGTCTTGAAGCTTTCTTT. Amino acids: CASSFSVGLEAFF.

This clonotype was seen more than once but under ten times. CDR3: CASSQGGPWGQPQHF. In nucleotides, the CDR3 is TGTGCCAGCAGCCAAGGAGGTCCCTGGGGACAGCCCCAGCATTTT. J is TRBJ1-5 and V is TRBV4-2; D uncertain. Germline-derived CDR1 and CDR2 are LGHNA and YNFKEQ. There are 15 residues in the CDR3. Deletions cut 1 base from V and 7 bases from J, with 14 bases between.

This clonotype has just a few counts. The chain employs TRBV27 and TRBJ1-5, with TRBD1 identical over 8 bases. V shed 1 base and J 8 bases; nucleotides not matched to a gene: 10. Germline CDR1 MNHEY, CDR2 SMNVEV (reference sequence). The CDR3 consists of 16 residues. As DNA, the CDR3 is TGTGCCAGCAGTTTATTGGCAGGGGGCACAACGGAGCCCCAGCATTTT. Its translation is CASSLLAGGTTEPQHF.

The chain couples TRBV4-1 to TRBJ2-1, with a tentative D call TRBD1 (6 bases). V gave up 1 base and J gave up 7 bases, with 14 bases separating them. The CDR3 runs to 15 residues. The germline CDR1 and CDR2 sequences are MGHRA and YSYEKL. For the CDR3, the DNA is TGCGCCAGCAGCCAAGTCTTCCTTAGGGGGAATGAGCAGTTCTTC. This sequence encodes CASSQVFLRGNEQFF.

The chain recombines TRBV4-3 with TRBJ2-4; D unclear. CDR1 is LGHNA, CDR2 YSLEER, per germline. The CDR3 has 16 amino acids. V was clipped by 1 base and J by 4 bases, with 14 bases between them. Here the CDR3 DNA reads TGCGCCAGCAGCCAAGGCCTTGTAGACCGTAAAAACATTCAGTACTTC. It encodes CASSQGLVDRKNIQYF.

In this sample, this clonotype turned up many times. The V gene is TRBV7-2, the J gene TRBJ2-3, with D hard to call. V was clipped by 1 base and J by 2 bases, with 4 bases between them. Germline loops: CDR1 SGHTA, CDR2 FQGNSA. The CDR3 has 13 amino acids. In DNA, the CDR3 is TGTGCCAGCAGCTTAGACTTCACAGATACGCAGTATTTT. Translating it yields CASSLDFTDTQYF.

The J gene is TRBJ1-1, the V gene TRBV6-1; a possible D gene is TRBD1 (6 bases). The CDR3 sequence is 14 residues long. With 7 bases removed from V and 3 bases from J, the gap between germline ends came to 15 bases. Per the germline V gene, CDR1 is MNHNS and CDR2 is SASEGT. In nucleotides, the CDR3 is TGTGCCAGCACCCCGTCAGGGGTAGACACTGAAGCTTTCTTT. It translates to CASTPSGVDTEAFF.

Many counts were recorded for this clonotype. The genes are TRBV5-1 and TRBJ2-7, with D unresolved. Germline values: CDR1 SGHRS, CDR2 YFSETQ. Trimming left V 3 bases short and J 6 bases short, with 13 bases between. There are 13 residues in the CDR3. CDR3 DNA sequence: TGCGCCAGCAGCTCGGAATTTACAGTCGAGCAGTACTTC. It translates to CASSSEFTVEQYF. Combining the CDR3 with reference TRBV5-1 and TRBJ2-7 gives the whole variable domain KAGVTQTPRYLIKTRGQQVTLSCSPISGHRSVSWYQQTPGQGLQFLFEYFSETQRNKGNFPGRFSGRQFSNSRSEMNVSTLELGDSALYLCASSSEFTVEQYFGPGTRLTVT.

This clonotype was counted many times. As DNA, the CDR3 is TGTGCCAGCAGTGACCCCAACGCATGGGACAGGGGATACAATGAGCAGTTCTTC. It encodes CASSDPNAWDRGYNEQFF. V and J are TRBV6-4 and TRBJ2-1; TRBD1 aligns across 10 bases. The CDR3 is 18 residues long. The trim removed 2 bases at V and 4 bases at J, leaving 11 bases unmatched. Per the germline V gene, CDR1 is MRHNA and CDR2 is SNTAGT.

In this sample, this clonotype turned up a few times. The genes are TRBV20-1 and TRBJ1-2; 7 bases are shared with TRBD1. The CDR3 extends over 13 amino acids. Losses at the gene ends were 1 base for V and 7 bases for J; bases not matched to a gene: 6. Germline CDR1 DFQATT, CDR2 SNEGSKA (reference sequence). The DNA of the CDR3 is TGCAGTGCTAGAGTCGACAGGGACAGTGGCTACACCTTC. Translation gives CSARVDRDSGYTF.